This T cell receptor (beta chain) stems from a study of T cell repertoires in aging, cancer and after chemotherapy. Deletions cut 5 bases from V and 7 bases from J, with 14 bases between. Germline V gene data show CDR1 as MRHNA and CDR2 as SNTAGT. The CDR3 has 13 amino acids. TCR beta rearrangements were amplified from peripheral blood genomic DNA. Worth noting for this clonotype: Its antigen is unknown. This may be a read error, as it is one base from a much larger clone.

TRB rearrangements spanning V, D and J were amplified using mixed TRB-A/B primers. TCRdb reprocessed the multiplex PCR reads with MiXCR, giving one entry per CDR3 protein. The table lists some 1,400 distinct CDR3 sequences, 20% to 25% of them singletons. Overall study findings and caveats: Across the chemotherapy interval, each cancer cohort showed higher median generation probability, suggesting thymic rebound.

The sequenced sample was blood. The chain employs TRBV6-4 and TRBJ2-5; perhaps TRBD1 as D (7 bases). This receptor was taken from a human donor in good health. This CDR3 reads CASSSLEGATQYF. The CDR3 DNA reads as TGTGCCAGCAGTTCACTGGAGGGGGCGACCCAGTACTTC.